Here is one T cell receptor (beta chain) with its context. This sample is part of a study of cytomegalovirus exposure and HLA in healthy donors. The PCR used 60 Vbeta and 13 Jbeta primers. Produced via immunoSEQ multiplex PCR; TCRdb's table is partial and in-frame only. This sample has some 180,000 clones, with roughly 86% found just once. The sample taken for sequencing was PBMCs. The sequence was obtained from a man in his forties or fifties in good health and CMV-seropositive.

CDR3 in amino acids: CSVEHPGQSSYEQYF. The CDR3 region has the DNA TGCAGCGTTGAGCACCCGGGACAGAGCTCCTACGAGCAGTACTTC. The gene calls are TRBV29-1 and TRBJ2-7; 7 bases agree with TRBD1. V dropped 3 bases and J dropped 0; count of bases not matched to a gene: 8. The CDR3 sequence is 15 residues long. CDR1 and CDR2 from the germline V gene are SQVTM and ANQGSEA.